One and the same sample provided the 27 T cell receptor beta chains below, sequenced in a study of T cells in Graves' hyperthyroidism and ophthalmopathy. Researchers amplified the TCR beta CDR3 regions from RNA transcripts. Researchers ran a first-round RT-PCR on the TCR CDR3 using the HTBI primer set. TCRdb recomputed calls from the multiplex PCR reads with MiXCR, one row per CDR3 protein. The sample has about 400,000 distinct CDR3 sequences, about 14% seen once. Source material: blood. These TCRs come from a man in his fifties or sixties with Graves' ophthalmopathy.

This clonotype was seen a few times. V is TRBV7-9 and J is TRBJ1-3, with D possibly being TRBD1 (5 bases). V lost 11 bases and J lost 1, with 15 bases in between. This CDR3 has 14 residues. Germline CDR1 reads SEHNR; CDR2 reads FQNEAQ (reference sequence). The CDR3 region is CAAEQGASGNTIYF. DNA of the CDR3: TGTGCCGCCGAGCAGGGAGCTTCTGGAAACACCATATATTTT.

Ten or more counts support this clonotype. The genes are TRBV3-1 and TRBJ2-7, with TRBD2 identical over 10 bases. Germline V lookup: CDR1 LGHDT, CDR2 YNNKEL (reference sequence). The V gene end was trimmed by 3 bases and the J gene end by 6 bases; junction bases not matched to a gene: 5. The CDR3 consists of 14 residues. Here the CDR3 reads CASSQASGSFEQYF. CDR3 coding DNA: TGTGCCAGCAGCCAGGCTAGCGGGAGCTTCGAGCAGTACTTC.

This clonotype was counted many times. The chain links TRBV28 to TRBJ2-7; 9 nucleotides line up with TRBD1. The germline V gene encodes CDR1 MDHEN and CDR2 SYDVKM. V lost 6 bases, J lost 7 bases, and 10 bases stayed unmatched. This CDR3 comprises 14 residues. The CDR3 DNA sequence: TGTGCCAGCAGGACCCCGGACAGGGGTCGGGAGCAGTACTTC. Amino acid sequence: CASRTPDRGREQYF.

This clonotype was observed many times. The rearrangement joins TRBV7-9 to TRBJ1-2; 8 bases align to TRBD1. The V segment lost 5 bases and the J segment 7 bases; nucleotides outside the gene matches: 12. The CDR3 sequence is 15 residues long. The germline V gene encodes CDR1 SEHNR and CDR2 FQNEAQ (reference sequence). The DNA of the CDR3 is TGTGCCAGCAGCGATAAACAGGGGGACTTTCGTGGCTACACCTTC. Translating it yields CASSDKQGDFRGYTF. Full variable domain (remainder filled in from reference TRBV7-9 and TRBJ1-2): DTGVSQNPRHKITKRGQNVTFRCDPISEHNRLYWYRQTLGQGPEFLTYFQNEAQLEKSRLLSDRFSAERPKGSFSTLEIQRTEQGDSAMYLCASSDKQGDFRGYTFGSGTRLTVV.

V is TRBV27 and J is TRBJ2-7; 8 bases are a match to TRBD2. J gave up 2 bases and V 2 bases, and 8 bases lay outside the gene matches. This CDR3 has 16 residues. The germline V gene has CDR1 MNHEY and CDR2 SMNVEV (reference sequence). CDR3 nucleotide sequence: TGTGCCAGCAGTTTACCGTCTACTAGCGGAACCTACGAGCAGTACTTC. Translation gives CASSLPSTSGTYEQYF.

The count of this clonotype is one. The V call is TRBV2, the J call TRBJ2-3; 7 bases are a match to TRBD2. This CDR3 has 15 residues. The V gene's germline CDR1 is SNHLY and CDR2 FYNNEI. J was trimmed by 1 base and V by 7 bases; bases with no gene match: 8. The CDR3 region is CASITGLGGTDTQYF. The CDR3 DNA is TGTGCCAGCATTACCGGACTAGGGGGCACAGATACGCAGTATTTT.

Ten or more counts support this clonotype. The chain has TRBV30 and TRBJ2-2, with 10 bases matching TRBD2. The V and J ends lost 3 bases and 0 bases, in that order; junction bases with no gene match: 19. The CDR3 extends over 21 amino acids. Per the germline V gene, CDR1 is GTSNPN and CDR2 is SVGIG (reference sequence). In DNA form, the CDR3 reads TGTGCCTGGAGCGACCCCTGGGGGTCTAGCGGGAGAGTCTCGAACACCGGGGAGCTGTTTTTT. Translating gives CAWSDPWGSSGRVSNTGELFF.

The chain combines TRBV29-1 with TRBJ1-2; D remains unclear. The V end lost 4 bases, the J end lost 4 bases, and 7 bases lay between the germline ends. Per the germline V gene, CDR1 is SQVTM and CDR2 is ANQGSEA. The CDR3 extends over 11 amino acids. CDR3: CSVVGVYGYTF. CDR3 DNA sequence: TGCAGCGTTGTTGGTGTCTATGGCTACACCTTC.

This clonotype occurred many times. The genes are TRBV3-1 and TRBJ2-5; 8 bases align to TRBD2. V lost 1 base and J lost 1; bases outside the gene matches: 2. The CDR3 covers 15 residues. Per the germline V gene, CDR1 is LGHDT and CDR2 is YNNKEL (reference sequence). The CDR3 is CASSQAGGPQETQYF. CDR3 DNA sequence: TGTGCCAGCAGCCAAGCGGGAGGGCCCCAAGAGACCCAGTACTTC.

This clonotype was counted a few times. The chain combines TRBV19 with TRBJ1-1; D gene unclear. The CDR3 loop spans 13 amino acids. Germline CDR1 and CDR2: LNHDA and SQIVND (reference sequence). V lost 3 bases and J lost 6, with 11 bases in between. The CDR3 DNA sequence: TGTGCCAGTAGTATGAGGGTTCTTCCTGAAGCTTTCTTT. Its protein product is CASSMRVLPEAFF. Together with reference TRBV19 and TRBJ1-1, the CDR3 gives the full variable domain: DGGITQSPKYLFRKEGQNVTLSCEQNLNHDAMYWYRQDPGQGLRLIYYSQIVNDFQKGDIAEGYSVSREKKESFPLTVTSAQKNPTAFYLCASSMRVLPEAFFGQGTRLTVV.

This clonotype was picked up many times. This rearrangement joins TRBV20-1 to TRBJ2-1, with D perhaps TRBD2 (6 bases). The germline V and J ends were trimmed by 7 bases and 5 bases, with 15 bases remaining between them. CDR3 length equals 13 residues. Germline CDR1 and CDR2: DFQATT and SNEGSKA (reference sequence). The CDR3 is CSGWAGFNNEQFF. The DNA of the CDR3 is TGCAGTGGGTGGGCGGGATTTAACAATGAGCAGTTCTTC.

The chain links TRBV29-1 to TRBJ1-5; D not resolved. CDR3 length: 13 amino acids. Germline values: CDR1 SQVTM, CDR2 ANQGSEA. The V and J ends lost 4 bases and 5 bases respectively, with 12 bases between them. The CDR3 region has the DNA TGCAGCGTTGCGGCACTTCGGGATCAGCCCCAGCATTTT. Translated, it gives CSVAALRDQPQHF.

The table lists this clonotype with many counts. The chain carries TRBV18 and TRBJ2-7; D is perhaps TRBD1 (5 bases). There are 13 residues in the CDR3. Germline-derived CDR1 and CDR2 are KGHSH and LQKENI. Trimming removed 3 bases from V and 6 bases from J, with 12 bases in between. As DNA, the CDR3 is TGTGCCAGCTCACCCCAGACAGAAGCCGAGCAGTACTTC. It specifies CASSPQTEAEQYF.

This clonotype has only a few counts. The chain is built from TRBV28 and TRBJ2-7; 12 positions match TRBD2. Germline V gene lookup returns CDR1 MDHEN and CDR2 SYDVKM. With 7 bases clipped from V and 0 bases from J, the junction kept 10 bases outside the gene matches. This CDR3 has 17 residues. CDR3 loop: CASIKGLAGGISYEQYF. Written as DNA, the CDR3 is TGTGCCAGCATCAAGGGTCTAGCGGGAGGGATCTCCTACGAGCAGTACTTC. The full variable domain, in which reference TRBV28 and TRBJ2-7 provide the parts outside the CDR3, is DVKVTQSSRYLVKRTGEKVFLECVQDMDHENMFWYRQDPGLGLRLIYFSYDVKMKEKGDIPEGYSVSREKKERFSLILESASTNQTSMYLCASIKGLAGGISYEQYFGPGTRLTVT.

The table lists this clonotype with many counts. This chain connects TRBV7-9 to TRBJ2-5; 8 nucleotides match TRBD1. Looked up from germline, CDR1 is SEHNR and CDR2 is FQNEAQ (reference sequence). The CDR3 has 17 residues. The J segment lost 0 bases and the V segment lost 1 base, leaving 7 bases of the junction unmatched. For the CDR3, the DNA is TGTGCCAGCAGCTTAGGGCGCTGGACAGGGAACCAAGAGACCCAGTACTTC. Its protein product is CASSLGRWTGNQETQYF.

The chain has TRBV6-9 and TRBJ1-1; D perhaps matches TRBD1 (6 bases). V dropped 3 bases and J dropped 7 bases, with 12 bases sitting between them. This CDR3 comprises 13 residues. CDR1 MNHGY and CDR2 SVAAGI come from the germline V gene. DNA of the CDR3: TGTGCCAGCAGTTACGAGACAGGCTTTGAAGCTTTCTTT. Protein product: CASSYETGFEAFF.

This clonotype was observed a handful of times. The chain is built from TRBV13 and TRBJ2-7, with D perhaps matching TRBD2 (6 bases). Germline values: CDR1 PRHDT, CDR2 FYEKMQ (reference sequence). V was trimmed by 3 bases and J by 3 bases, leaving 12 bases between them. The length of the CDR3 is 14 residues. This CDR3 reads CASSFGGSLYEQYF. The CDR3 DNA reads as TGTGCCAGCAGCTTTGGGGGGTCCCTCTACGAGCAGTACTTC.

The J gene is TRBJ2-5, the V gene TRBV12-3 or TRBV12-4; TRBD2 matches at 15 bases. The CDR3 contains 20 residues. V lost 4 bases, J lost 1 base, and 13 bases stayed unmatched. The CDR3 DNA follows: TGTGCCAGCAGTTACTCCCAAGGACTAGCGGGAGGGGGTTCCCAAGAGACCCAGTACTTC. Protein product: CASSYSQGLAGGGSQETQYF.

This clonotype has ten or more counts. The J gene is TRBJ2-4, the V gene TRBV14, with 13 bases matching TRBD2. V was pared by 2 bases and J by 9 bases, with 10 bases of the junction left unmatched. Germline V gene lookup returns CDR1 SGHDN and CDR2 FVKESK. There are 17 residues in the CDR3. The CDR3 sequence is CASSQRTSGSRRSIQYF. The CDR3, as DNA: TGTGCCAGCAGCCAACGGACTAGCGGGAGCCGGCGGAGCATTCAGTACTTC. The complete variable domain, with remaining parts taken from reference TRBV14 and TRBJ2-4, reads EAGVTQFPSHSVIEKGQTVTLRCDPISGHDNLYWYRRVMGKEIKFLLHFVKESKQDESGMPNNRFLAERTGGTYSTLKVQPAELEDSGVYFCASSQRTSGSRRSIQYFGAGTRLSVL.

This clonotype was detected ten times or more. The chain recombines TRBV12-3 or TRBV12-4 with TRBJ2-1; TRBD1 matches at 9 bases. This CDR3 is 15 amino acids long. V lost 6 bases, J lost 9 bases, and 12 bases stayed unmatched. The CDR3 loop is CASSTQGARKGEQFF. CDR3 in DNA: TGTGCCAGCAGCACACAGGGGGCTAGGAAGGGTGAGCAGTTCTTC.

In this sample, this clonotype turned up a few times. DNA for the CDR3: TGTGCCAGCAGGGATAGCGGGAGGGCCACAGATACGCAGTATTTT. This translates into CASRDSGRATDTQYF. This chain joins TRBV6-1 and TRBJ2-3; 11 nucleotides align to TRBD2. The V gene's germline CDR1 is MNHNS and CDR2 SASEGT. This CDR3 has 15 amino acids. Unmatched junction bases numbered 4, after V lost 6 bases and J lost 2 bases.

This clonotype was counted only a few times. V gene TRBV7-9 combines with J gene TRBJ1-1, with a tentative D call TRBD1 (6 bases). The ends were cut back, 5 bases at V and 3 bases at J, with 10 bases in the middle. CDR3 length: 13 residues. The germline V gene encodes CDR1 SEHNR and CDR2 FQNEAQ (reference sequence). In DNA, the CDR3 is TGTGCCAGCAGCCTTAAGGGGGACACTGAAGCTTTCTTT. Amino acid sequence: CASSLKGDTEAFF.

The chain has TRBV24-1 and TRBJ2-2; 10 bases match TRBD1. From germline, CDR1 is KGHDR and CDR2 SFDVKD. There are 18 residues in the CDR3. V trimming: 2 bases; J trimming: 5 bases; junction bases outside the gene matches: 10. The chain's CDR3 is CATSDYTPGTGVTGELFF. CDR3 sequence (DNA): TGTGCCACCAGTGATTATACCCCAGGGACAGGGGTAACCGGGGAGCTGTTTTTT.

This clonotype was seen repeatedly, ten times or more. The gene calls are TRBV24-1 and TRBJ2-7, with 9 bases aligning to TRBD2. The V gene end was trimmed by 1 base and the J gene end by 5 bases; junction bases not matched to a gene: 11. Germline V gene lookup returns CDR1 KGHDR and CDR2 SFDVKD. This CDR3 is built from 17 residues. This CDR3 is CATSDFLTSGPGDEQYF. The CDR3 nucleotides are TGTGCCACCAGTGATTTTTTGACTAGCGGACCCGGGGACGAGCAGTACTTC.

This chain joins TRBV11-1 and TRBJ2-1, with 16 positions matching TRBD2. This CDR3 region has 21 residues. The V segment lost 5 bases and the J segment 7 bases; nucleotides outside the gene matches: 20. The germline CDR1 and CDR2 sequences are SGHAT and FQDESV (reference sequence). The CDR3 loop reads CASSPEGIGTSGRAGGNEQFF. The DNA of the CDR3 is TGTGCCAGCAGCCCTGAGGGAATCGGGACTAGCGGGAGGGCCGGGGGGAATGAGCAGTTCTTC.

This clonotype came up a few times. The V call is TRBV7-2, the J call TRBJ1-6, with a weak D call TRBD1 (6 bases). The germline V gene encodes CDR1 SGHTA and CDR2 FQGNSA. The CDR3 loop spans 15 amino acids. The germline V and J ends were trimmed by 0 bases and 9 bases, with 12 bases remaining between them. CDR3 coding DNA: TGTGCCAGCAGCTTAGCGAGGACAGTGGCTTCACCCCTCCACTTT. Translating it yields CASSLARTVASPLHF.

This clonotype came up a few times. The chain combines TRBV19 with TRBJ1-4, with D hard to call. CDR3 length equals 11 residues. CDR1 and CDR2 from the germline V gene are LNHDA and SQIVND (reference sequence). The V gene lost 7 bases and the J gene lost 7 bases, with 7 bases spanning the gap. The CDR3 bases are TGTGCCAGTACTCTGGGTGAAAAACTGTTTTTT. It codes for CASTLGEKLFF. Complete variable domain (other parts from reference TRBV19 and TRBJ1-4): DGGITQSPKYLFRKEGQNVTLSCEQNLNHDAMYWYRQDPGQGLRLIYYSQIVNDFQKGDIAEGYSVSREKKESFPLTVTSAQKNPTAFYLCASTLGEKLFFGSGTQLSVL.